A selection of T cell receptor beta chains follows, all from one sample in a study of T and B cells in COVID-19 patients. A single record per CDR3 protein comes from TCRdb applying MiXCR to the multiplex PCR reads. The sample includes over 7,000 distinct CDR3 sequences, about a quarter of them seen just once. Sequencing was performed on blood. The receptors were sampled from a human donor who had recovered from COVID-19. CDR3s include the opening cysteine and the closing phenylalanine or tryptophan. D genes are given only for firm matches. Some rows have no size entry. The others give once, few or many, or a class for an expanded clone.

D: TRBD1; J: TRBJ2-7; size: many; V: TRBV7-9; CDR3: CASSSGQGAREQYF; DNA: TGTGCCAGCAGCTCGGGACAGGGGGCGCGCGAGCAGTACTTC
D: TRBD1; J: TRBJ1-2; size: NA; V: TRBV6-2/TRBV6-3; CDR3: CASSLSGTAYGYTF; DNA: TGTGCCAGCAGTCTTTCCGGGACAGCCTATGGCTACACCTTC
D: NA; J: TRBJ2-7; size: many; V: TRBV6-2/TRBV6-3; CDR3: CASNPGGNYEQYF; DNA: TGTGCCAGCAATCCAGGCGGAAACTACGAGCAGTACTTC
D: TRBD2; J: TRBJ2-2; size: NA; V: TRBV27; CDR3: CASSLLLAGGGTGELFF; DNA: TGTGCCAGCAGTTTATTGCTAGCGGGAGGGGGCACCGGGGAGCTGTTTTTT
D: NA; J: TRBJ1-4; size: medium-sized; V: TRBV27; CDR3: CASSSTGEKLFF; DNA: TGTGCCAGCAGTTCCACAGGGGAAAAACTGTTTTTT
D: NA; J: TRBJ2-1; size: few; V: TRBV7-3; CDR3: CASSLTRDLWNEQFF; DNA: TGTGCCAGCAGCTTAACCCGGGACTTGTGGAATGAGCAGTTCTTC
D: NA; J: TRBJ1-2; size: NA; V: TRBV27; CDR3: CASSAGAQGYTF; DNA: TGTGCCAGCAGTGCAGGGGCTCAGGGCTACACCTTC
D: NA; J: TRBJ2-7; size: NA; V: TRBV5-1; CDR3: CASSFGASYEQYF; DNA: TGCGCCAGCAGCTTCGGGGCTTCCTACGAGCAGTACTTC
D: TRBD1; J: TRBJ1-2; size: many; V: TRBV5-4; CDR3: CASSLTGVDYGYTF; DNA: TGTGCCAGCAGCTTGACAGGGGTTGACTATGGCTACACCTTC
D: NA; J: TRBJ1-5; size: few; V: TRBV6-6; CDR3: CASSYSLRGGYDQPQHF; DNA: TGTGCCAGCAGTTACTCCCTACGGGGAGGGTATGATCAGCCCCAGCATTTT
D: TRBD2; J: TRBJ2-7; size: many; V: TRBV10-3; CDR3: CAIGRSSGSAYEQYF; DNA: TGTGCCATCGGTCGATCTAGCGGGAGTGCGTACGAGCAGTACTTC
D: NA; J: TRBJ1-1; size: NA; V: TRBV28; CDR3: CASSLGGTGNTEAFF; DNA: TGTGCCAGCAGCCTTGGTGGGACGGGGAACACTGAAGCTTTCTTT
D: NA; J: TRBJ1-2; size: few; V: TRBV12-3/TRBV12-4; CDR3: CASRLGGTLNYGYTF; DNA: TGTGCCAGCAGATTAGGGGGTACCTTGAACTATGGCTACACCTTC
D: NA; J: TRBJ2-7; size: medium-sized; V: TRBV18; CDR3: CASSPPGSYEQYF; DNA: TGTGCCAGCTCACCACCTGGTTCCTACGAGCAGTACTTC
D: NA; J: TRBJ1-2; size: few; V: TRBV18; CDR3: CASSPRGRALVPENYGYTF; DNA: TGTGCCAGCTCTCCCAGAGGGAGGGCCCTAGTCCCCGAAAACTATGGCTACACCTTC
D: TRBD2; J: TRBJ2-7; size: NA; V: TRBV29-1; CDR3: CSVEGGDSYEQYF; DNA: TGCAGCGTTGAGGGGGGGGACTCCTACGAGCAGTACTTC
D: NA; J: TRBJ1-6; size: NA; V: TRBV20-1; CDR3: CSARVRPGAENSPLHF; DNA: TGCAGTGCTAGAGTCAGGCCGGGGGCCGAGAATTCACCCCTCCACTTT
D: TRBD2; J: TRBJ2-2; size: NA; V: TRBV19; CDR3: CASSRLAGHTGELFF; DNA: TGTGCCAGTAGCAGACTAGCGGGGCACACCGGGGAGCTGTTTTTT
D: NA; J: TRBJ2-7; size: NA; V: TRBV6-2/TRBV6-3; CDR3: CASSRLEGEQYF; DNA: TGTGCCAGCAGTAGACTAGAAGGGGAGCAGTACTTC
D: NA; J: TRBJ2-1; size: many; V: TRBV6-5; CDR3: CASTVSGEGVYNEQFF; DNA: TGTGCCAGCACTGTTAGTGGGGAGGGGGTTTACAATGAGCAGTTCTTC
D: NA; J: TRBJ1-1; size: NA; V: TRBV5-1; CDR3: CASSFRVETVNTEAFF; DNA: TGCGCCAGCAGCTTTAGAGTTGAGACAGTGAACACTGAAGCTTTCTTT
D: NA; J: TRBJ1-3; size: medium-sized; V: TRBV29-1; CDR3: CSVEVWEGGGNTIYF; DNA: TGCAGCGTTGAAGTTTGGGAGGGAGGGGGAAACACCATATATTTT
D: NA; J: TRBJ2-1; size: medium-sized; V: TRBV5-6; CDR3: CASSLSLNEQFF; DNA: TGTGCCAGCAGCTTGTCCCTCAATGAGCAGTTCTTC
D: TRBD2; J: TRBJ2-3; size: few; V: TRBV5-1; CDR3: CASSEGAGARTDTQYF; DNA: TGCGCCAGCAGCGAAGGAGCGGGGGCGAGAACAGATACGCAGTATTTT
D: NA; J: TRBJ1-5; size: NA; V: TRBV7-9; CDR3: CASSLVMGGNQPQHF; DNA: TGTGCCAGCAGCTTAGTAATGGGGGGGAATCAGCCCCAGCATTTT
D: NA; J: TRBJ2-2; size: medium-sized; V: TRBV6-1; CDR3: CASSEWLSTGELFF; DNA: TGTGCCAGCAGTGAATGGCTCAGCACCGGGGAGCTGTTTTTT
D: NA; J: TRBJ2-7; size: many; V: TRBV6-2/TRBV6-3; CDR3: CASSYSNRGGYSYEQYF; DNA: TGTGCCAGCAGTTACTCTAACAGGGGGGGATACTCCTACGAGCAGTACTTC
D: TRBD1; J: TRBJ1-1; size: many; V: TRBV27; CDR3: CASTRGTEAFF; DNA: TGTGCCAGCACCAGGGGGACTGAAGCTTTCTTT
D: TRBD1; J: TRBJ2-1; size: NA; V: TRBV11-1; CDR3: CASSRDRGKNEQFF; DNA: TGTGCCAGCAGCCGGGACAGGGGAAAGAATGAGCAGTTCTTC
D: TRBD2; J: TRBJ2-3; size: NA; V: TRBV5-1; CDR3: CASSREGGGLGTDTQYF; DNA: TGCGCCAGCAGTCGGGAGGGTGGGGGCTTGGGCACAGATACGCAGTATTTT
D: TRBD1; J: TRBJ2-7; size: medium-sized; V: TRBV27; CDR3: CASSWGQGWGEQYF; DNA: TGTGCCAGCAGTTGGGGACAGGGGTGGGGAGAGCAGTACTTC
D: NA; J: TRBJ1-5; size: many; V: TRBV6-4; CDR3: CASSDLPDQPQHF; DNA: TGTGCCAGCAGTGACTTGCCCGATCAGCCCCAGCATTTT
D: NA; J: TRBJ2-5; size: medium-sized; V: TRBV6-5; CDR3: CASSYSRWAVGQYF; DNA: TGTGCCAGCAGTTACTCTCGGTGGGCCGTTGGCCAGTACTTC
D: NA; J: TRBJ2-2; size: NA; V: TRBV12-3/TRBV12-4; CDR3: CASSVAGAAYTGELFF; DNA: TGTGCCAGCAGCGTAGCCGGGGCCGCCTACACCGGGGAGCTGTTTTTT
D: TRBD2; J: TRBJ2-7; size: few; V: TRBV7-2; CDR3: CASSLGGTYEQYF; DNA: TGTGCCAGCAGCTTGGGGGGGACCTACGAGCAGTACTTC